One and the same sample provided the 25 T cell receptor beta chains below, sequenced in a study of PD-1 blockade in classical Hodgkin lymphoma. Relapse after autologous stem cell transplantation occurred in every patient, and brentuximab vedotin exposure varied. TCRdb keeps only in-frame clones here, not all; method: immunoSEQ multiplex PCR. The table includes about 43,000 clones, roughly three quarters detected once. Sequenced here: peripheral blood mononuclear cells (PBMCs), sampled before the second cycle of nivolumab. The receptors derive from a human donor with classical Hodgkin lymphoma.

The rearrangement uses TRBV27 and TRBJ1-3, with D perhaps TRBD1 (6 bases). Trimming cost V 6 bases and J 8 bases, with 17 bases left between them. Germline V lookup: CDR1 MNHEY, CDR2 SMNVEV (reference sequence). This CDR3 has 14 residues. This CDR3 reads CASSLGAGAYTIYF. CDR3 DNA: TGTGCCAGCAGCCTCGGGGCAGGGGCGTACACCATATATTTT.

The chain joins TRBV27 to TRBJ1-1, with D unclear. The CDR3 is 14 residues long. From germline, CDR1 is MNHEY and CDR2 SMNVEV (reference sequence). V was pared by 6 bases and J by 3 bases, with 14 bases between. CDR3 protein: CASREPRLDTEAFF. DNA of the CDR3: TGTGCCAGCAGGGAACCTAGGTTGGACACTGAAGCTTTCTTT.

The genes are TRBV28 and TRBJ2-7; D possibly corresponds to TRBD2 (5 bases). The CDR3 totals 14 residues. Germline lookup yields CDR1 MDHEN and CDR2 SYDVKM. V lost 8 bases and J lost 1, with 15 bases in between. CDR3 amino acids: CASEARAASYEQYF. The CDR3 nucleotides read TGTGCCAGCGAGGCCCGAGCGGCTTCCTACGAGCAGTACTTC. Based on the CDR3 plus reference TRBV28 and TRBJ2-7, the full variable domain is DVKVTQSSRYLVKRTGEKVFLECVQDMDHENMFWYRQDPGLGLRLIYFSYDVKMKEKGDIPEGYSVSREKKERFSLILESASTNQTSMYLCASEARAASYEQYFGPGTRLTVT.

The J gene is TRBJ2-7, the V gene TRBV18; D unclear. The CDR3 runs 14 residues. The ends were cut back, 4 bases at V and 0 bases at J, with 10 bases in the middle. Germline assignment: CDR1 KGHSH and CDR2 LQKENI. The CDR3 loop reads CASSQDRSSYEQYF. The CDR3 region has the DNA TGTGCCAGCTCACAGGACCGTAGCTCCTACGAGCAGTACTTC.

The chain carries TRBV18 and TRBJ2-7; a weak D match, TRBD2 (7 bases). CDR1 KGHSH and CDR2 LQKENI come from the germline V gene. This CDR3 has 18 residues. V shed 3 bases and J shed 5 bases, with 26 bases lying between them. CDR3 nucleotide sequence: TGTGCCAGCTCACCGATGCCGCTCGGGGGGACATTCAACGACGAGCAGTACTTC. Protein product: CASSPMPLGGTFNDEQYF.

This clone came up once. The chain carries TRBV2 and TRBJ1-1, with D possibly matching TRBD1 (5 bases). Germline V gene lookup returns CDR1 SNHLY and CDR2 FYNNEI. The V end was cut by 8 bases, the J end by 1 base, with 17 bases between. The CDR3 runs 15 residues. The CDR3 bases are TGTGCCAGCCGTCCCCCAGGGCTACAGAACACTGAAGCTTTCTTT. Protein sequence: CASRPPGLQNTEAFF.

The rearrangement links TRBV18 to TRBJ1-5; D ambiguous. The CDR3 extends over 16 amino acids. V dropped 1 base and J dropped 0 bases, with 10 bases sitting between them. From germline, CDR1 is KGHSH and CDR2 LQKENI. CDR3 amino acids: CASSPQGGYSNQPQHF. The DNA of the CDR3 is TGTGCCAGCTCACCACAGGGTGGCTATAGCAATCAGCCCCAGCATTTT.

The chain is built from TRBV21-1 and TRBJ2-2; the D call TRBD1 from the table was never checked on the DNA. TRBV21-1 is given as a pseudogene. The CDR3 length is 16 residues. CDR3 coding DNA: TGTGCCAGCAGTAAGCCTTCCACTTCAGGGACCGGGGAGCTGTTTTTT. Protein product: CASSKPSTSGTGELFF.

V and J are TRBV7-2 and TRBJ1-5; unclear D gene. CDR1 and CDR2 (germline): SGHTA, FQGNSA. V was cut by 3 bases and J by 4 bases, with 7 bases left in between. The CDR3 is 13 residues long. The CDR3 bases are TGTGCCAGCAGCTTTAGAGGGAATCAGCCCCAGCATTTT. It encodes CASSFRGNQPQHF.

This clone was observed a few times. V and J are TRBV30 and TRBJ1-1, with D unclear. The germline V and J ends were trimmed by 2 bases and 7 bases, with 14 bases remaining between them. Germline assignment: CDR1 GTSNPN and CDR2 SVGIG (reference sequence). The CDR3 extends over 13 amino acids. This chain's CDR3 is CAWSPTGGNEAFF. The DNA for the CDR3 is TGTGCCTGGAGTCCTACCGGAGGGAATGAAGCTTTCTTT. Drawing the rest from reference TRBV30 and TRBJ1-1, the complete variable domain is SQTIHQWPATLVQPVGSPLSLECTVEGTSNPNLYWYRQAAGRGLQLLFYSVGIGQISSEVPQNLSASRPQDRQFILSSKKLLLSDSGFYLCAWSPTGGNEAFFGQGTRLTVV.

The rearrangement links TRBV7-9 to TRBJ2-6, with D unclear. Trimming removed 1 base at V and 0 bases at J, with 4 bases between. Germline V gives CDR1 SEHNR, CDR2 FQNEAQ (reference sequence). There are 15 residues in the CDR3. The CDR3 is CASSLGLSGANVLTF. The DNA for the CDR3 is TGTGCCAGCAGCTTAGGACTCTCTGGGGCCAACGTCCTGACTTTC.

The chain links TRBV9 to TRBJ2-3; D not certain. In germline, CDR1 is SGDLS, CDR2 YYNGEE. The CDR3 consists of 16 residues. V dropped 0 bases and J dropped 2 bases, with 13 bases sitting between them. The CDR3 protein is CASSVGSGYDTDTQYF. In nucleotides, the CDR3 is TGTGCCAGCAGCGTAGGTTCCGGATATGACACAGATACGCAGTATTTT.

The chain couples TRBV9 to TRBJ2-2, with a tentative D call TRBD2 (6 bases). CDR1 is SGDLS, CDR2 YYNGEE, per germline. The length of the CDR3 is 15 residues. V gave up 3 bases and J gave up 7 bases, with 16 bases separating them. As DNA, the CDR3 is TGTGCCAGCAGCGATTGGAGGGAGGATGGCGGGGAGCTGTTTTTT. Its translation: CASSDWREDGGELFF.

The chain combines TRBV5-1 with TRBJ1-6; D uncertain. V lost 2 bases and J lost 8, with 11 bases in between. Germline V lookup: CDR1 SGHRS, CDR2 YFSETQ. CDR3 length: 14 residues. CDR3 bases: TGCGCCAGCAGCTTTATCGCCCCTGATTCACCCCTCCACTTT. Encoded protein: CASSFIAPDSPLHF.

The chain carries TRBV4-3 and TRBJ2-5; tentatively, D is TRBD1 (6 bases). The assigned J gene may be wrong: the sequence end matches TRBJ2-7 better. The CDR3 has 15 residues. The germline V gene encodes CDR1 LGHNA and CDR2 YSLEER. This chain's CDR3 is CASSQDRGVVYEQYF. Here the CDR3 DNA reads TGCGCCAGCAGCCAAGACAGGGGCGTTGTCTACGAGCAGTACTTC.

This clone occurred once. J is TRBJ2-1 and V is TRBV9; D may be TRBD2 (5 bases). V lost 0 bases and J lost 4, with 11 bases in between. Germline V CDR1 and CDR2: SGDLS, YYNGEE. CDR3 size: 15 residues. The CDR3 DNA sequence: TGTGCCAGCAGCGTAGCGGCTAGCAGTTACAATGAGCAGTTCTTC. It encodes CASSVAASSYNEQFF.

The chain joins TRBV9 to TRBJ1-2; 7 bases fit TRBD1. This CDR3 has 16 residues. V shed 3 bases, J shed 2 bases, and the junction held 10 bases outside the gene matches. Germline V CDR1 and CDR2: SGDLS, YYNGEE. The CDR3 sequence is CASSAPTGSDNYGYTF. CDR3 DNA sequence: TGTGCCAGCAGCGCCCCGACAGGGTCAGACAACTATGGCTACACCTTC.

By proportion, this clone is medium-sized. The chain couples TRBV29-1 to TRBJ2-7; D gene ambiguous. Germline lookup yields CDR1 SQVTM and CDR2 ANQGSEA. The V gene lost 0 bases and the J gene lost 7 bases, with 10 bases spanning the gap. This CDR3 comprises 12 residues. As DNA, the CDR3 is TGCAGCGTTGAAGATCAACTTCTGGAGCAGTACTTC. The encoded protein is CSVEDQLLEQYF.

The chain carries TRBV19 and TRBJ1-2; D uncertain. From germline, CDR1 is LNHDA and CDR2 SQIVND (reference sequence). The CDR3 contains 15 residues. V shed 5 bases and J shed 1 base, with 14 bases lying between them. Here the CDR3 DNA reads TGTGCCAGTAGTGTAGCAGCTGCCGTTAACTATGGCTACACCTTC. This translates into CASSVAAAVNYGYTF.

This clone was seen only a few times. This rearrangement joins TRBV29-1 to TRBJ1-3; D is unresolved. Germline V lookup: CDR1 SQVTM, CDR2 ANQGSEA. CDR3 length equals 11 residues. Trimming took 7 bases from V and 0 from J, leaving 4 bases between them. The CDR3 DNA is TGCAGCGCTATCTCTGGAAACACCATATATTTT. The encoded protein is CSAISGNTIYF.

The chain couples TRBV6-5 to TRBJ2-1; possibly TRBD2 for D (5 bases). V was shortened by 8 bases and J by 4 bases, with 12 bases between the two germline ends. Germline V gene data show CDR1 as MNHEY and CDR2 as SVGAGI. The CDR3 has 13 residues. The CDR3 DNA reads as TGTGCCAGCTCCGGGGTGGGGTACAATGAGCAGTTCTTC. Translating gives CASSGVGYNEQFF.

The chain uses TRBV7-6 and TRBJ1-5, with D perhaps matching TRBD1 (6 bases). The CDR3 runs to 14 residues. Germline V gene data show CDR1 as SGHVS and CDR2 as FNYEAQ. Between the trimmed V and J ends, which lost 7 bases and 0 bases, there was a span of 10 bases. CDR3 nucleotides: TGTGCCAGCACACAGGGCGGTAGCAATCAGCCCCAGCATTTT. Its protein product is CASTQGGSNQPQHF.

This clone was observed a few times. The rearrangement uses TRBV5-1 and TRBJ2-1, with D maybe TRBD2 (5 bases). V dropped 0 bases and J dropped 5 bases, with 12 bases sitting between them. The CDR3 is made up of 15 amino acids. The V gene's germline CDR1 is SGHRS and CDR2 YFSETQ. The CDR3 sequence: CASSLGLGLDNEQFF. For the CDR3, the DNA is TGCGCCAGCAGCTTGGGCCTCGGACTCGACAATGAGCAGTTCTTC.

The chain has TRBV7-8 and TRBJ1-2, with TRBD1 as a possible D gene (6 bases). The CDR3 totals 12 residues. Germline lookup yields CDR1 SGHVS and CDR2 FQNEAQ. Trimming took off 0 bases at V and 8 bases at J, with 7 bases between the two ends. CDR3: CASSLAGTGYTF. The CDR3 DNA reads as TGTGCCAGCAGCTTAGCGGGGACAGGCTACACCTTC.

This chain uses TRBV7-9 with TRBJ1-2; maybe TRBD1 (5 bases). In germline, CDR1 is SEHNR, CDR2 FQNEAQ (reference sequence). The CDR3 length is 14 residues. The ends were cut back, 3 bases at V and 4 bases at J, with 12 bases in the middle. In DNA form, the CDR3 reads TGTGCCAGCAGCTTGGTAGGGGAAAGCTATGGCTACACCTTC. Translation gives CASSLVGESYGYTF. The full variable domain, with the rest looked up from reference TRBV7-9 and TRBJ1-2, is DTGVSQNPRHKITKRGQNVTFRCDPISEHNRLYWYRQTLGQGPEFLTYFQNEAQLEKSRLLSDRFSAERPKGSFSTLEIQRTEQGDSAMYLCASSLVGESYGYTFGSGTRLTVV.